These 2 T cell receptor beta chains were all obtained from the same sample, sequenced in a study of T cells in Graves' hyperthyroidism and ophthalmopathy. The source material, RNA transcripts, was used to amplify TCR beta CDR3 regions. The HTBI primer set was used in a first-round RT-PCR of the TCR CDR3. TCRdb re-called the multiplex PCR reads with MiXCR, one entry per CDR3 protein. The data hold 250,000 to 350,000 distinct CDR3 sequences, with approximately 15% observed a single time. Sample: blood. The source of these receptors is a woman aged 60-75 years with Graves' ophthalmopathy.

This clonotype occurred many times. The chain employs TRBV2 and TRBJ1-6; 7 positions agree with TRBD1. V lost 4 bases, J lost 7 bases, and 7 bases stayed unmatched. Germline lookup yields CDR1 SNHLY and CDR2 FYNNEI. The CDR3 length is 15 residues. CDR3 nucleotides: TGTGCCAGCAGTGGACAGGGACGGCACAATTCACCCCTCCACTTT. Translation gives CASSGQGRHNSPLHF.

This clonotype has more than one count but fewer than ten. This rearrangement joins TRBV19 to TRBJ1-2, with 9 bases that match TRBD1. Germline V gene lookup returns CDR1 LNHDA and CDR2 SQIVND (reference sequence). V trimming: 6 bases; J trimming: 1 base; junction bases outside the gene matches: 3. This CDR3 comprises 14 residues. CDR3 DNA: TGTGCCAGTAGCCGGGACAGGGATAACTATGGCTACACCTTC. Protein: CASSRDRDNYGYTF.